This TCR beta chain is drawn from a study of blood T cell repertoires in COVID-19. As for the study in general: Acute-phase and convalescent COVID-19 samples originated in the United States, Italy and Spain. T cells, B-cell-depleted T cells, or PBMCs supplied cDNA or gDNA.

This clone was observed a few times. The trim removed 0 bases at V and 3 bases at J, leaving 4 bases unmatched. The CDR3 is made up of 16 amino acids. CDR1 LNHNV and CDR2 YYDKDF come from the germline V gene (reference sequence). How the authors handled the data: Reference gene primer amplification in the assay estimated nucleated cell counts. Produced via immunoSEQ multiplex PCR; TCRdb's table is partial and in-frame only. Clone size and V and J calls were adopted from that table, with D and trimming inferred from the DNA. The table records about 73,000 clones, roughly 80% of them present only once. This sequence was found in a woman in her sixties with acute or convalescent COVID-19. This rearrangement joins TRBV15 to TRBJ2-7, with 11 bases fitting TRBD2. The sequencing sample was made of peripheral blood. This CDR3 is CATSRDRSGGVYEQYF. DNA for the CDR3: TGTGCCACCAGCAGAGATCGTAGCGGGGGGGTCTACGAGCAGTACTTC.